Each of the 26 T cell receptor beta chains below was sequenced from the same sample in a study of immune evolution from preneoplasia to lung adenocarcinoma. TCRdb's copy holds only in-frame clones and misses some; the assay was immunoSEQ multiplex PCR. Among several thousand clones, roughly four fifths were seen once, and the ten largest hold just under 8.5%. The sample comprised FFPE lung adenocarcinoma in situ tissue. The receptors originated from a person aged 65-85 years with lung adenocarcinoma.

This chain joins TRBV15 and TRBJ2-3; 9 bases agree with TRBD1. This CDR3 has 15 amino acids. V shed 5 bases and J 0 bases; nucleotides not matched to a gene: 3. The germline CDR1 and CDR2 sequences are LNHNV and YYDKDF (reference sequence). CDR3 amino acids: CATSADRGSTDTQYF. The CDR3 bases are TGTGCCACCAGCGCGGACAGGGGTAGCACAGATACGCAGTATTTT.

V is TRBV19 and J is TRBJ1-5, with unresolved D. Germline assignment: CDR1 LNHDA and CDR2 SQIVND (reference sequence). The V end was cut by 2 bases, the J end by 2 bases, with 7 bases between. The CDR3 has 14 amino acids. The CDR3 here is CASSISLGNQPQHF. DNA for the CDR3: TGTGCCAGTAGTATATCCCTAGGCAATCAGCCCCAGCATTTT.

This clone was picked up one time. The V and J genes are TRBV11-2 and TRBJ1-1; D not resolved. This CDR3 has 13 residues. V was cut by 5 bases and J by 11 bases, with 18 bases left in between. Germline V gene lookup returns CDR1 SGHAT and CDR2 FQNNGV. The CDR3 nucleotides are TGTGCCAGCAGCCCACCGGGAGTGGCCGAGGCTTTCTTT. It specifies CASSPPGVAEAFF.

This chain links TRBV5-6 with TRBJ1-5; 9 bases line up with TRBD1. With 3 bases clipped from V and 7 bases from J, the junction kept 14 bases outside the gene matches. The CDR3 is made up of 17 amino acids. Germline V CDR1 and CDR2: SGHDT, YYEEEE. CDR3 sequence (DNA): TGTGCCAGCAGCTCCACGGCGGGACAGGGTGCAAGGCAGCCCCAGCATTTT. It is translated as CASSSTAGQGARQPQHF. The full variable domain, completed using reference TRBV5-6 and TRBJ1-5, is DAGVTQSPTHLIKTRGQQVTLRCSPKSGHDTVSWYQQALGQGPQFIFQYYEEEERQRGNFPDRFSGHQFPNYSSELNVNALLLGDSALYLCASSSTAGQGARQPQHFGDGTRLSIL.

The chain uses TRBV29-1 and TRBJ2-7; 11 nucleotides line up with TRBD2. Germline-derived CDR1 and CDR2 are SQVTM and ANQGSEA. With 2 bases clipped from V and 0 bases from J, the junction kept 9 bases outside the gene matches. The CDR3 sequence is 17 residues long. The CDR3 protein is CSVEWGVSGRGSYEQYF. The CDR3 region has the DNA TGCAGCGTTGAATGGGGGGTTAGCGGGAGGGGCTCCTACGAGCAGTACTTC.

This clone was counted only a few times. The gene calls are TRBV9 and TRBJ2-7; TRBD2 aligns across 8 bases. The CDR3 totals 18 residues. Trimming at V came to 4 bases and at J to 1 base, leaving 16 bases not matched to a gene. Germline lookup yields CDR1 SGDLS and CDR2 YYNGEE. The CDR3 is CASSPPSASGFTSYEQYF. Written as DNA, the CDR3 is TGTGCCAGCAGCCCGCCATCGGCTAGCGGGTTCACTTCCTACGAGCAGTACTTC.

The chain couples TRBV19 to TRBJ1-2, with D possibly matching TRBD1 (6 bases). The CDR3 runs 13 residues. Germline V CDR1 and CDR2: LNHDA, SQIVND (reference sequence). Trimming shortened V by 3 bases and J by 7 bases, and 12 bases separated the two germline ends. The CDR3 protein is CASSIYRDSGYTF. The DNA for the CDR3 is TGTGCCAGTAGTATCTACAGGGATAGTGGCTACACCTTC.

The V and J genes are TRBV30 and TRBJ1-1; perhaps TRBD1 as D (6 bases). The V gene lost 5 bases and the J gene lost 0 bases, with 13 bases spanning the gap. The CDR3 runs to 14 residues. CDR1 and CDR2 (germline): GTSNPN, SVGIG (reference sequence). As DNA, the CDR3 is TGTGCCTGGGTTGACTGGGACATGAACACTGAAGCTTTCTTT. It translates to CAWVDWDMNTEAFF.

The chain employs TRBV16 and TRBJ1-3; possible D gene TRBD1, 5 bases. Trimming cost V 0 bases and J 5 bases, with 14 bases left between them. The CDR3 runs 16 residues. The germline CDR1 and CDR2 sequences are KGHSY and FQNENV. CDR3: CASSQSGDGRRNTIYF. CDR3 nucleotide sequence: TGTGCCAGCAGCCAATCGGGGGACGGCCGGAGAAACACCATATATTTT.

This clone was detected only a few times. This chain connects TRBV28 to TRBJ2-1, with 11 bases matching TRBD2. The CDR3 totals 17 residues. CDR1 is MDHEN and CDR2 is SYDVKM in the germline V gene. V was pared by 4 bases and J by 10 bases, with 15 bases of the junction left unmatched. In DNA, the CDR3 is TGTGCCAGCAGTTCCCTAATGCCCTGGACTAGCGGGTCAGAGCAGTTCTTC. It specifies CASSSLMPWTSGSEQFF. The whole variable domain, filled in from reference TRBV28 and TRBJ2-1, reads DVKVTQSSRYLVKRTGEKVFLECVQDMDHENMFWYRQDPGLGLRLIYFSYDVKMKEKGDIPEGYSVSREKKERFSLILESASTNQTSMYLCASSSLMPWTSGSEQFFGPGTRLTVL.

The J gene is TRBJ2-3, the V gene TRBV6-6; TRBD2 matches 8 bases. Germline assignment: CDR1 MNHNY and CDR2 SVGAGI (reference sequence). V lost 6 bases and J lost 1; bases outside the gene matches: 6. CDR3 length equals 15 residues. As DNA, the CDR3 is TGTGCCAGCAGCCTCCAAGCGGGGGGCACAGATACGCAGTATTTT. Encoded protein: CASSLQAGGTDTQYF.

The rearrangement uses TRBV6-5 and TRBJ2-1, with 7 bases fitting TRBD2. This CDR3 has 12 residues. The V gene's germline CDR1 is MNHEY and CDR2 SVGAGI. The junction had 1 base not matched to a gene; V was cut back by 6 bases and J by 5 bases. CDR3 bases: TGTGCCAGCAGCGGACTAGACAATGAGCAGTTCTTC. The encoded protein is CASSGLDNEQFF.

J is TRBJ2-7 and V is TRBV14; no definite D call. V was trimmed by 2 bases and J by 3 bases, leaving 17 bases between them. The CDR3 runs to 16 residues. Germline values: CDR1 SGHDN, CDR2 FVKESK. Here the CDR3 DNA reads TGTGCCAGCAGCCAAATTCGACCCAACTTAAGCTACGAGCAGTACTTC. It codes for CASSQIRPNLSYEQYF.

V and J are TRBV29-1 and TRBJ1-2, with TRBD1 matching over 9 bases. The J segment lost 6 bases and the V segment lost 7 bases, leaving 3 bases of the junction unmatched. The CDR3 has 11 residues. Germline loops: CDR1 SQVTM, CDR2 ANQGSEA. The CDR3 region is CSGRQGDGYTF. CDR3 DNA: TGCAGCGGTCGACAGGGGGATGGCTACACCTTC.

This clone showed up just a few times. The genes are TRBV2 and TRBJ1-2; D is unclear. The CDR3 sequence is 13 residues long. From germline, CDR1 is SNHLY and CDR2 FYNNEI. The V gene lost 8 bases and the J gene lost 8 bases, with 18 bases spanning the gap. The CDR3 reads CASWSGAGYGYTF. In DNA, the CDR3 is TGTGCCAGCTGGAGTGGCGCAGGATACGGCTACACCTTC.

The genes are TRBV7-6 and TRBJ2-2; tentatively, D is TRBD1 (5 bases). The CDR3 length is 12 residues. V shed 6 bases and J shed 4 bases, with 6 bases lying between them. CDR1 SGHVS and CDR2 FNYEAQ come from the germline V gene. CDR3 protein: CASRQATGELFF. DNA for the CDR3: TGTGCCAGCAGACAGGCCACCGGGGAGCTGTTTTTT.

V is TRBV10-1 and J is TRBJ2-1; the match to TRBD2 covers 11 bases. CDR3 length equals 14 residues. Germline CDR1 and CDR2: WNHNN and SYGVQD (reference sequence). The junction had 1 base not matched to a gene; V was cut back by 2 bases and J by 7 bases. CDR3: CASSEGLAGNEQFF. CDR3 coding DNA: TGCGCCAGCAGTGAGGGACTAGCGGGTAATGAGCAGTTCTTC.

The V and J genes are TRBV2 and TRBJ1-6; D ambiguous. V shed 2 bases and J shed 6 bases, with 8 bases lying between them. Per the germline V gene, CDR1 is SNHLY and CDR2 is FYNNEI. This CDR3 region has 14 residues. DNA of the CDR3: TGTGCCAGCAGTGAAAGAGGGTTTAATTCACCCCTCCACTTT. Translation: CASSERGFNSPLHF.

The V gene is TRBV4-1, the J gene TRBJ1-5; no reliable D call. V lost 0 bases to trimming and J lost 1 base, with 7 bases between them. Germline CDR1 MGHRA, CDR2 YSYEKL. This CDR3 region has 15 residues. The CDR3 DNA reads as TGCGCCAGCAGCCAAGATAGCCGCAGCAATCAGCCCCAGCATTTT. This encodes CASSQDSRSNQPQHF.

V gene TRBV7-9 combines with J gene TRBJ2-7; D is unclear. V lost 1 base to trimming and J lost 1 base, with 11 bases between them. The germline V gene encodes CDR1 SEHNR and CDR2 FQNEAQ (reference sequence). The CDR3 has 15 residues. Here the CDR3 DNA reads TGTGCCAGCAGCTTAGGGGCGGTGATTTCCTACGAGCAGTACTTC. It translates to CASSLGAVISYEQYF.

V usage is TRBV11-2 and J usage is TRBJ2-3; a possible D gene is TRBD2 (6 bases). The V gene lost 3 bases and the J gene lost 3 bases, with 10 bases spanning the gap. The CDR3 loop spans 14 amino acids. The V gene's germline CDR1 is SGHAT and CDR2 FQNNGV. The CDR3 nucleotides are TGTGCCAGCAGCTTTTTTGGGGGGACAGATACGCAGTATTTT. Its protein is CASSFFGGTDTQYF. Filled out from reference TRBV11-2 and TRBJ2-3, the complete variable domain reads EAGVAQSPRYKIIEKRQSVAFWCNPISGHATLYWYQQILGQGPKLLIQFQNNGVVDDSQLPKDRFSAERLKGVDSTLKIQPAKLEDSAVYLCASSFFGGTDTQYFGPGTRLTVL.

In this sample, this clone turned up once. The CDR3 DNA follows: TGTGCCAGCAGCTTGGGAGGGGGGGGCTCCTACGAGCAGTACTTC. Translation gives CASSLGGGGSYEQYF. The rearrangement links TRBV5-5 to TRBJ2-7, with D possibly being TRBD2 (7 bases). The CDR3 loop spans 15 amino acids. V shed 0 bases and J shed 0 bases, with 10 bases lying between them. Germline CDR1 and CDR2: SGHKS and YYEKEE (reference sequence). Looking up the rest from reference TRBV5-5 and TRBJ2-7 gives the full variable domain: DAGVTQSPTHLIKTRGQQVTLRCSPISGHKSVSWYQQVLGQGPQFIFQYYEKEERGRGNFPDRFSARQFPNYSSELNVNALLLGDSALYLCASSLGGGGSYEQYFGPGTRLTVT.

The V call is TRBV7-9, the J call TRBJ2-1; 8 bases fit TRBD2. The CDR3 loop spans 11 amino acids. V shed 6 bases and J 10 bases; nucleotides not matched to a gene: 2. Germline CDR1 reads SEHNR; CDR2 reads FQNEAQ (reference sequence). The CDR3 protein is CASRTSGEQFF. The CDR3, as DNA: TGTGCCAGCAGAACTAGCGGAGAGCAGTTCTTC.

The chain has TRBV6-5 and TRBJ1-5, with unresolved D. The CDR3 length is 15 residues. In germline, CDR1 is MNHEY, CDR2 SVGAGI. Trimming took 5 bases from V and 0 from J, leaving 11 bases between them. The CDR3 DNA is TGTGCCAGCAGTCTGACACAGTATAGCAATCAGCCCCAGCATTTT. It codes for CASSLTQYSNQPQHF.

This clone is labeled large. CDR3 sequence: CAISDRTTGYTF. The CDR3 nucleotides are TGTGCCATCAGTGATCGGACAACTGGCTACACCTTC. V and J are TRBV10-3 and TRBJ1-2, with D tentatively TRBD1 (5 bases). V lost 3 bases and J lost 7, with 9 bases in between. This CDR3 comprises 12 residues. The germline gives CDR1 ENHRY, CDR2 SYGVKD.

The rearrangement links TRBV7-3 to TRBJ1-5; the D gene is possibly TRBD1 (6 bases). Germline V gene lookup returns CDR1 SGHTA and CDR2 FQGTGA. Trimming pared 4 bases from V and 0 bases from J, leaving 7 bases between. The length of the CDR3 is 14 residues. The CDR3 loop reads CASSSDSSNQPQHF. CDR3 sequence (DNA): TGTGCCAGCAGCTCGGACAGTAGCAATCAGCCCCAGCATTTT.